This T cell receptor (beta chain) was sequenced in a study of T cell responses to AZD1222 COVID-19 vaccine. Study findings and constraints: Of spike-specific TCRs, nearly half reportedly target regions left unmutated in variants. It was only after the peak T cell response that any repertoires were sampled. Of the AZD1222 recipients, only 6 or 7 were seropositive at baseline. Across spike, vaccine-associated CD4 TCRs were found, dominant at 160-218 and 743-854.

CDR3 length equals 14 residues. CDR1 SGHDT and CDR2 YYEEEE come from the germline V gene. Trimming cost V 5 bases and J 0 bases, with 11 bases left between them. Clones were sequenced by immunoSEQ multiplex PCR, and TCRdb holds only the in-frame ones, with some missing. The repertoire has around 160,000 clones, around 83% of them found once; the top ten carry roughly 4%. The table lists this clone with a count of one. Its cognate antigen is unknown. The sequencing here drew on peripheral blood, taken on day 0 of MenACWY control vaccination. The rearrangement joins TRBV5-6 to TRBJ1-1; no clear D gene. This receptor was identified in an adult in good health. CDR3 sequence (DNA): TGTGCCAGCAGTAAGACGACGGTGAACACTGAAGCTTTCTTT. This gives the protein CASSKTTVNTEAFF. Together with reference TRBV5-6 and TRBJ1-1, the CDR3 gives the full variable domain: DAGVTQSPTHLIKTRGQQVTLRCSPKSGHDTVSWYQQALGQGPQFIFQYYEEEERQRGNFPDRFSGHQFPNYSSELNVNALLLGDSALYLCASSKTTVNTEAFFGQGTRLTVV.